This T cell receptor beta chain was profiled in a study of blood T cell repertoires in COVID-19. Study-wide context: COVID-19 samples, acute and convalescent, were from the United States, Italy and Spain. T cells, B-cell-depleted T cells, or PBMCs provided the cDNA or gDNA that served as material.

A few counts support this clone. Trimming removed 6 bases from V and 2 bases from J; junction bases left unmatched: 2. The CDR3 is 15 residues long. Germline V gives CDR1 LNHDA, CDR2 SQIVND (reference sequence). The protocol was immunoSEQ multiplex PCR, while the TCRdb copy is restricted to in-frame clones and leaves out a portion. The table lists 100,000 to 150,000 clones, about 70% of them singletons. The TCR originated in a man in his 60s with acute or convalescent COVID-19. The chain joins TRBV19 to TRBJ2-1; 12 nucleotides match TRBD2. The sequencing input was peripheral blood. CDR3 nucleotides: TGTGCCAGTAGAAGACTAGCGGGAGCCTACAATGAGCAGTTCTTC. This codes for CASRRLAGAYNEQFF.